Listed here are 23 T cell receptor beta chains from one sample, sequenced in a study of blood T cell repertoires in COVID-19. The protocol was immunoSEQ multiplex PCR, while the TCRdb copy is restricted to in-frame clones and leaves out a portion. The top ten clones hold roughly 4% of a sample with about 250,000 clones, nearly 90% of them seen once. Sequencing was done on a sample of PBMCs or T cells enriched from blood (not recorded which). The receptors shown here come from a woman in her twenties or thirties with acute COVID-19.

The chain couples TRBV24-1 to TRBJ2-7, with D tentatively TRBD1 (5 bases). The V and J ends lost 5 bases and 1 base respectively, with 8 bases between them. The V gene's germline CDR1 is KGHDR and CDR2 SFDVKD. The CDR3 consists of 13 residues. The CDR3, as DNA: TGTGCCACCAGTGGGGGCCGTTCCTACGAGCAGTACTTC. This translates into CATSGGRSYEQYF.

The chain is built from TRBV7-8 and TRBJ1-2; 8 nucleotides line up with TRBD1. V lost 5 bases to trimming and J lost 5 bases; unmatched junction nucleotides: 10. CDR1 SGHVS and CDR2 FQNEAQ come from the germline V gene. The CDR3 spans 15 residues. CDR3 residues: CASSPRGQSLYGYTF. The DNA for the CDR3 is TGTGCCAGCAGCCCCAGGGGGCAGTCACTATATGGCTACACCTTC.

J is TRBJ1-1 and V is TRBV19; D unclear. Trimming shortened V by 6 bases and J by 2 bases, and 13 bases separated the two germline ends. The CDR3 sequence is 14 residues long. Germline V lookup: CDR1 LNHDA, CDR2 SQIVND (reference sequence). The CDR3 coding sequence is TGTGCCAGTAGATCCGTGGTGACAAACACTGAAGCTTTCTTT. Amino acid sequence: CASRSVVTNTEAFF.

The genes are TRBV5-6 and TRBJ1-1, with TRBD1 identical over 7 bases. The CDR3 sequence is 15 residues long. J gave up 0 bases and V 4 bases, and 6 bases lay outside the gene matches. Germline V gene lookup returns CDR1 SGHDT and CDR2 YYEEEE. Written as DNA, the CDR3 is TGTGCCAGCAGCCCTCGACAGGGACTGAACACTGAAGCTTTCTTT. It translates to CASSPRQGLNTEAFF.

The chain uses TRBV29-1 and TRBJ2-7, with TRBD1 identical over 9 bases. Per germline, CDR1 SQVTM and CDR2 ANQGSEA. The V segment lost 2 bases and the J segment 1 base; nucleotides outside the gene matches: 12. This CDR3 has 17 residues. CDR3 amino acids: CSVEHWGADRGSYEQYF. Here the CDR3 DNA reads TGCAGCGTTGAACACTGGGGGGCTGACAGGGGGTCCTACGAGCAGTACTTC.

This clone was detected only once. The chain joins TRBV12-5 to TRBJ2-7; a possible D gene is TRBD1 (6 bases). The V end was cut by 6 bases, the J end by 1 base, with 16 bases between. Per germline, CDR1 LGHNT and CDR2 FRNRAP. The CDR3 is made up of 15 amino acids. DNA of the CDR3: TGTGCTAGTGGGGCAGGGGAAGGCCTTTCCTACGAGCAGTACTTC. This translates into CASGAGEGLSYEQYF.

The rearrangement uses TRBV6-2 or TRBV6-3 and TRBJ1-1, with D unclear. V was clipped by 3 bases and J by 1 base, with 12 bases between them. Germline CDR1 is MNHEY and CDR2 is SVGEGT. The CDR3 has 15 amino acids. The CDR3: CASSYLEITNTEAFF. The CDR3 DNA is TGTGCCAGCAGTTATCTTGAGATTACGAACACTGAAGCTTTCTTT.

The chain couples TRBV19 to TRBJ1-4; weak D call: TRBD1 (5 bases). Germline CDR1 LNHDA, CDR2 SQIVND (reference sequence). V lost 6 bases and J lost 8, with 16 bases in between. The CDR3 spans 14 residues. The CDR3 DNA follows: TGTGCCAGTAGAGTGTCTGGGGCGACGGAAAAACTGTTTTTT. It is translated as CASRVSGATEKLFF.

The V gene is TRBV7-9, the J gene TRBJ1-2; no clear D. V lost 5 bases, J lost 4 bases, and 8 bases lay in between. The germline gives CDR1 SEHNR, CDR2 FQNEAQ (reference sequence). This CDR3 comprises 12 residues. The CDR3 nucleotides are TGTGCCAGCAGCCTATCCTTCTATGGCTACACCTTC. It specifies CASSLSFYGYTF. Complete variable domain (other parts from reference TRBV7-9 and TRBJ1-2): DTGVSQNPRHKITKRGQNVTFRCDPISEHNRLYWYRQTLGQGPEFLTYFQNEAQLEKSRLLSDRFSAERPKGSFSTLEIQRTEQGDSAMYLCASSLSFYGYTFGSGTRLTVV.

The CDR3 loop is CASSLEYTTPVYGYTF. In DNA, the CDR3 is TGTGCCAGCAGCTTAGAGTATACGACACCGGTATATGGCTACACCTTC. V and J are TRBV7-2 and TRBJ1-2; D is uncertain. CDR3 length: 16 amino acids. The germline V gene has CDR1 SGHTA and CDR2 FQGNSA. V dropped 1 base and J dropped 5 bases, with 17 bases sitting between them.

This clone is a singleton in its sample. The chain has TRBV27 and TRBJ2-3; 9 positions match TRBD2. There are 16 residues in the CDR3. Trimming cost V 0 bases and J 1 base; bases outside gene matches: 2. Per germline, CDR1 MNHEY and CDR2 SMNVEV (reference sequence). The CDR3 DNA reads TGTGCCAGCAGTTTATCCCGGACTAGCGGCACAGATACGCAGTATTTT. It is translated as CASSLSRTSGTDTQYF.

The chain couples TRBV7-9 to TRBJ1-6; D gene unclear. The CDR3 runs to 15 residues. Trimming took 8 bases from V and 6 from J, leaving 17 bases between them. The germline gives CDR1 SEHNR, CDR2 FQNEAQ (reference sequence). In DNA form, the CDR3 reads TGTGCCAGCCGCCCCCGGGGAGAAGGTAATTCACCCCTCCACTTT. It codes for CASRPRGEGNSPLHF.

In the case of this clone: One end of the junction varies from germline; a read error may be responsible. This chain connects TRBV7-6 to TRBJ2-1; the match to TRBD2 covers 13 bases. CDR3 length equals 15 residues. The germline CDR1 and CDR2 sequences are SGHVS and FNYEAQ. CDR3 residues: CASSLSQTSGGELIF. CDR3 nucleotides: TGTGCCAGCAGCTTATCCCAAACTAGCGGGGGGGAGCTGATCTTC.

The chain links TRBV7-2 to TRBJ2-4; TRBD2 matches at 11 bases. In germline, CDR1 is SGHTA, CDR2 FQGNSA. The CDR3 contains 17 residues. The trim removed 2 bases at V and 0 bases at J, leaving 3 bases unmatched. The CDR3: CASSLPGLAEAKNIQYF. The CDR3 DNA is TGTGCCAGCAGCTTACCGGGACTAGCGGAAGCCAAAAACATTCAGTACTTC.

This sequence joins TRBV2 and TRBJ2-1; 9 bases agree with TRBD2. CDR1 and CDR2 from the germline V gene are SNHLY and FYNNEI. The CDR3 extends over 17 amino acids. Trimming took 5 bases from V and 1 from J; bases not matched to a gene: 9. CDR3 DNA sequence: TGTGCCAGCAGTACTCCCTGGCTAGCGGGATCCTACAATGAGCAGTTCTTC. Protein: CASSTPWLAGSYNEQFF.

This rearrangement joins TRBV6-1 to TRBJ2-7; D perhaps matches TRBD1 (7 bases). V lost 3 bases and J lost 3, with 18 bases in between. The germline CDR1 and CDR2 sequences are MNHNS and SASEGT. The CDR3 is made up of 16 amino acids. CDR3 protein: CASSDYNRGGLYEQYF. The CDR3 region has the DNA TGTGCCAGCAGTGACTACAACAGGGGAGGCCTCTACGAGCAGTACTTC.

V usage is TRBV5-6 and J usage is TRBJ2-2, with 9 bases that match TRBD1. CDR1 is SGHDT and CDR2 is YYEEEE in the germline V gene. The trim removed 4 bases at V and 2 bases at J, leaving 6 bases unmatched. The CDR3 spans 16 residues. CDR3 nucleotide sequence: TGTGCCAGCAGCGGGGGGACAGGGAGTAACACCGGGGAGCTGTTTTTT. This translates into CASSGGTGSNTGELFF.

CDR3 amino acids: CASSLVQGWGYTF. The CDR3 bases are TGTGCCAGCAGCTTGGTACAGGGCTGGGGCTACACCTTC. The gene calls are TRBV5-4 and TRBJ1-2; D is possibly TRBD1 (6 bases). Trimming took off 0 bases at V and 8 bases at J, with 11 bases between the two ends. The CDR3 sequence is 13 residues long. CDR1 and CDR2 (germline): SGHNT, YYREEE (reference sequence).

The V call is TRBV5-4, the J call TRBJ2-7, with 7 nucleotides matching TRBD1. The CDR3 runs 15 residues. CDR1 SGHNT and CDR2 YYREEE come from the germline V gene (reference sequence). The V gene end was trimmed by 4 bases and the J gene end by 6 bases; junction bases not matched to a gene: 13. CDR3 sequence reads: CASSPARTGLGEQYF. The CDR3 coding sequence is TGTGCCAGCAGCCCCGCCAGGACAGGACTCGGCGAGCAGTACTTC.

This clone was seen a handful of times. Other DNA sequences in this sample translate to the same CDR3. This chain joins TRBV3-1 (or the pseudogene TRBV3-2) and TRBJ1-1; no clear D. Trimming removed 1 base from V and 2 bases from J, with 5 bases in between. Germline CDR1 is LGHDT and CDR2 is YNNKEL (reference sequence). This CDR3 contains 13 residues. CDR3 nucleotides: TGTGCCAGCAGCCAAGGACTTAACACTGAAGCTTTCTTT. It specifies CASSQGLNTEAFF.

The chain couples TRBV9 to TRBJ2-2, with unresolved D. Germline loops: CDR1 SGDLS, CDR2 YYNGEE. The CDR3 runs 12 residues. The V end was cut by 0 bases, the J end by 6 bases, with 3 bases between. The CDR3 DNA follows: TGTGCCAGCAGCGTAGTCTCCGGGGAGCTGTTTTTT. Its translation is CASSVVSGELFF. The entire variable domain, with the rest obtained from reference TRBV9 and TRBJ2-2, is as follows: DSGVTQTPKHLITATGQRVTLRCSPRSGDLSVYWYQQSLDQGLQFLIQYYNGEERAKGNILERFSAQQFPDLHSELNLSSLELGDSALYFCASSVVSGELFFGEGSRLTVL.

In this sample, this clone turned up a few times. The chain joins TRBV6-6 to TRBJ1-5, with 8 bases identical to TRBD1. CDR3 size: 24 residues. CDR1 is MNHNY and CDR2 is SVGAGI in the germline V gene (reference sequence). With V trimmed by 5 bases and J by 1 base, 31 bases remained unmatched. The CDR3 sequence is CASSPDPSDRAMDREVGSNQPQHF. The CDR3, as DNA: TGTGCCAGCAGTCCCGATCCATCCGACAGAGCAATGGACAGGGAGGTTGGAAGCAATCAGCCCCAGCATTTT.

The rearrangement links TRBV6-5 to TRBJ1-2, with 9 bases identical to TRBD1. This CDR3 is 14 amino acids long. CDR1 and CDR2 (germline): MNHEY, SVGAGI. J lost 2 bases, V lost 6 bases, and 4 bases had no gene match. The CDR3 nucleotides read TGTGCCAGCAGGACAGGGGGTGGAAACTATGGCTACACCTTC. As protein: CASRTGGGNYGYTF.